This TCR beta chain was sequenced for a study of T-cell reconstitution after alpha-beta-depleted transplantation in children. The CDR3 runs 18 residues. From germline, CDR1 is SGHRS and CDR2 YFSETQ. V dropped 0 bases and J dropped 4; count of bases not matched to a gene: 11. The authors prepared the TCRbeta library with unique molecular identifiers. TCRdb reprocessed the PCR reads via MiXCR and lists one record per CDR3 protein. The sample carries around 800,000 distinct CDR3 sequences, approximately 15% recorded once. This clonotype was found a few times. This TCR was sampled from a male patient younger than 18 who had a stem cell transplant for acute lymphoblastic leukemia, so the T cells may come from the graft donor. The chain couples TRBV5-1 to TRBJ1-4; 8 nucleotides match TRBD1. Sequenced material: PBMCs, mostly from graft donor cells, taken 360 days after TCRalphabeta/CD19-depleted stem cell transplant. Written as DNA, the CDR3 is TGCGCCAGCAGCTTGGCACCAGGGGGCGCGTCTGGTAATGAAAAACTGTTTTTT. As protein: CASSLAPGGASGNEKLFF.